Listed below are T cell receptor beta chains from one sample, sequenced in a study of blood T cell repertoires in COVID-19. TCRdb's copy holds only in-frame clones and misses some; the assay was immunoSEQ multiplex PCR. The top ten clones hold 4% to 5.5% of a sample with tens of thousands of clones, approximately 85% of them seen once. Sequencing used peripheral blood. Receptors were obtained from a man at least 80 years old with acute or convalescent COVID-19. The CDR3 runs from the conserved cysteine through the conserved F or W. Each record gives: V gene, clone size, J gene, D gene, CDR3 protein, CDR3 DNA. The D gene is left open where the match is weak. The size entry is marked missing in some rows and otherwise reads once, few, many or a size class.

v_call: TRBV7-2; clone_size: .; j_call: TRBJ2-5; d_call: TRBD1; cdr3_aa: CASSLGQGARRKTQYF; cdr3_nt: TGTGCCAGCAGCTTAGGACAGGGGGCTCGACGGAAGACCCAGTACTTC
v_call: TRBV19; clone_size: .; j_call: TRBJ2-7; d_call: TRBD1; cdr3_aa: CASSMRWDRGVYEQYF; cdr3_nt: TGTGCCAGTAGTATGCGGTGGGACAGGGGCGTCTACGAGCAGTACTTC
v_call: TRBV12-5; clone_size: .; j_call: TRBJ2-1; d_call: TRBD2; cdr3_aa: CASGLTGGSYNEQFF; cdr3_nt: TGTGCTAGTGGCCTAACGGGGGGGTCCTACAATGAGCAGTTCTTC
v_call: TRBV19; clone_size: .; j_call: TRBJ2-3; d_call: TRBD2; cdr3_aa: CTSSLRTSGRERDTDTQYF; cdr3_nt: TGTACCAGTAGTCTCCGGACTAGCGGGAGGGAGAGGGACACAGATACGCAGTATTTT
v_call: TRBV19; clone_size: once; j_call: TRBJ2-7; d_call: TRBD1; cdr3_aa: CASSIGGTGGYEQYF; cdr3_nt: TGTGCCAGTAGTATAGGTGGGACAGGAGGCTACGAGCAGTACTTC
v_call: TRBV3-1/TRBV3-2; clone_size: .; j_call: TRBJ2-1; d_call: .; cdr3_aa: CASSQDLFFVGGKLEQFF; cdr3_nt: TGTGCCAGCAGCCAAGATCTGTTTTTCGTCGGCGGGAAACTCGAGCAGTTCTTC
v_call: TRBV29-1; clone_size: .; j_call: TRBJ2-7; d_call: TRBD2; cdr3_aa: CSVEGAVAGVTYEQYF; cdr3_nt: TGCAGCGTTGAAGGGGCCGTAGCGGGGGTAACCTACGAGCAGTACTTC
v_call: TRBV6-5; clone_size: .; j_call: TRBJ1-3; d_call: .; cdr3_aa: CASSNRAGNTIYF; cdr3_nt: TGTGCCAGCAGTAACAGGGCTGGAAACACCATATATTTT
v_call: TRBV28; clone_size: .; j_call: TRBJ1-1; d_call: .; cdr3_aa: CASRRMTEAFF; cdr3_nt: TGTGCCAGCCGGAGGATGACTGAAGCTTTCTTT
v_call: TRBV5-4; clone_size: .; j_call: TRBJ2-3; d_call: .; cdr3_aa: CASSPPVGLDTDTQYF; cdr3_nt: TGTGCCAGCAGCCCCCCTGTAGGACTGGACACAGATACGCAGTATTTT
v_call: TRBV24-1; clone_size: .; j_call: TRBJ2-5; d_call: .; cdr3_aa: CATSDLKQVETQYF; cdr3_nt: TGTGCCACCAGTGATTTAAAGCAGGTCGAGACCCAGTACTTC
v_call: TRBV7-2; clone_size: .; j_call: TRBJ2-3; d_call: .; cdr3_aa: CASSLLGGGQVDTQYF; cdr3_nt: TGTGCCAGCAGCTTACTGGGGGGGGGCCAGGTAGATACGCAGTATTTT
v_call: TRBV4-3; clone_size: .; j_call: TRBJ2-7; d_call: .; cdr3_aa: CASSQGRGYSYEQYF; cdr3_nt: TGCGCCAGCAGCCAAGGTCGCGGCTACTCCTACGAGCAGTACTTC
v_call: TRBV28; clone_size: .; j_call: TRBJ2-3; d_call: TRBD2; cdr3_aa: CASSLIWRGLARGTDTQYF; cdr3_nt: TGTGCCAGCAGTTTAATATGGAGGGGACTAGCTCGTGGCACAGATACGCAGTATTTT
v_call: TRBV3-1/TRBV3-2; clone_size: .; j_call: TRBJ2-5; d_call: TRBD2; cdr3_aa: CASSRSGTSGGGYQETQYF; cdr3_nt: TGTGCCAGCAGTCGCTCCGGGACTAGCGGGGGGGGCTATCAAGAGACCCAGTACTTC
v_call: TRBV10-3; clone_size: .; j_call: TRBJ1-2; d_call: TRBD1; cdr3_aa: CAISESTGNYGYTF; cdr3_nt: TGTGCCATCAGTGAGTCGACAGGGAACTATGGCTACACCTTC
v_call: TRBV5-1; clone_size: .; j_call: TRBJ2-5; d_call: TRBD1; cdr3_aa: CASSSQGAQETQYF; cdr3_nt: TGCGCCAGCAGCTCACAGGGGGCCCAAGAGACCCAGTACTTC
v_call: TRBV4-1; clone_size: .; j_call: TRBJ1-2; d_call: TRBD1; cdr3_aa: CASSQDLSGGGFNYGYTF; cdr3_nt: TGCGCCAGCAGCCAAGACCTTTCGGGAGGGGGCTTTAACTATGGCTACACCTTC
v_call: TRBV5-1; clone_size: .; j_call: TRBJ2-7; d_call: TRBD1; cdr3_aa: CASSLRTGANTYEQYF; cdr3_nt: TGCGCCAGCAGCTTAAGAACAGGGGCTAACACCTACGAGCAGTACTTC
v_call: TRBV29-1; clone_size: .; j_call: TRBJ1-2; d_call: .; cdr3_aa: CSVDPRNYGYTF; cdr3_nt: TGCAGCGTTGACCCCAGGAACTATGGCTACACCTTC
v_call: TRBV19; clone_size: once; j_call: TRBJ1-4; d_call: .; cdr3_aa: CASSIGQGNEKLFF; cdr3_nt: TGTGCCAGTAGTATAGGGCAGGGAAATGAAAAACTGTTTTTT
v_call: TRBV6-5; clone_size: .; j_call: TRBJ1-1; d_call: TRBD1; cdr3_aa: CASSPRTGGDPEAFF; cdr3_nt: TGTGCCAGCAGTCCCCGGACAGGGGGTGATCCTGAAGCTTTCTTT
v_call: TRBV28; clone_size: .; j_call: TRBJ2-7; d_call: .; cdr3_aa: CASSPNRVSAYEQYF; cdr3_nt: TGTGCCAGCAGCCCAAACAGGGTGTCGGCCTACGAGCAGTACTTC
v_call: TRBV9; clone_size: .; j_call: TRBJ1-1; d_call: .; cdr3_aa: CASSVVEGTEAFF; cdr3_nt: TGTGCCAGCAGCGTAGTAGAGGGAACTGAAGCTTTCTTT
v_call: TRBV29-1; clone_size: .; j_call: TRBJ1-2; d_call: TRBD1; cdr3_aa: CSVATGSNGYTF; cdr3_nt: TGCAGCGTTGCGACAGGGAGCAATGGCTACACCTTC
v_call: TRBV7-7; clone_size: .; j_call: TRBJ2-7; d_call: .; cdr3_aa: CASSLGPGDEQYF; cdr3_nt: TGTGCCAGCAGCTTAGGTCCCGGGGACGAGCAGTACTTC
v_call: TRBV7-2; clone_size: .; j_call: TRBJ2-5; d_call: TRBD2; cdr3_aa: CASSSGLEKTQYF; cdr3_nt: TGTGCCAGCAGCTCTGGACTAGAAAAGACCCAGTACTTC
v_call: TRBV9; clone_size: .; j_call: TRBJ2-7; d_call: TRBD2; cdr3_aa: CASSGPSSGGVSYEQYF; cdr3_nt: TGTGCCAGCAGCGGCCCTTCTAGCGGGGGGGTCTCCTACGAGCAGTACTTC
v_call: TRBV7-8; clone_size: .; j_call: TRBJ1-1; d_call: .; cdr3_aa: CASSFNTLNTEAFF; cdr3_nt: TGTGCCAGCAGCTTTAACACCTTGAACACTGAAGCTTTCTTT
v_call: TRBV27; clone_size: .; j_call: TRBJ2-7; d_call: .; cdr3_aa: CASSGGPREQYF; cdr3_nt: TGTGCCAGCAGCGGGGGGCCTCGCGAGCAGTACTTC
v_call: TRBV5-6; clone_size: .; j_call: TRBJ1-2; d_call: TRBD1; cdr3_aa: CASSYDLTGVGGYTF; cdr3_nt: TGTGCCAGCAGCTATGATTTGACAGGGGTAGGCGGCTACACCTTC
v_call: TRBV19; clone_size: .; j_call: TRBJ2-2; d_call: TRBD1; cdr3_aa: CASWDRGRGSTGELFF; cdr3_nt: TGTGCCAGTTGGGACAGGGGGCGCGGGAGCACCGGGGAGCTGTTTTTT
v_call: TRBV5-1; clone_size: .; j_call: TRBJ2-2; d_call: TRBD1; cdr3_aa: CASNYGQGRSNTGELFF; cdr3_nt: TGCGCCAGCAACTACGGACAGGGAAGGTCGAACACCGGGGAGCTGTTTTTT
v_call: TRBV7-2; clone_size: .; j_call: TRBJ2-1; d_call: .; cdr3_aa: CASSFRGGAYNEQFF; cdr3_nt: TGTGCCAGCAGCTTTCGGGGCGGGGCCTACAATGAGCAGTTCTTC
v_call: TRBV7-2; clone_size: .; j_call: TRBJ2-5; d_call: .; cdr3_aa: CASSLARVSGQETQYF; cdr3_nt: TGTGCCAGCAGCTTAGCGCGGGTGAGCGGACAAGAGACCCAGTACTTC
v_call: TRBV19; clone_size: .; j_call: TRBJ1-4; d_call: .; cdr3_aa: CASHRMDNEKLFF; cdr3_nt: TGTGCCAGCCACAGGATGGATAATGAAAAACTGTTTTTT
v_call: TRBV6-5; clone_size: .; j_call: TRBJ1-1; d_call: .; cdr3_aa: CASKKMLDGNTEAFF; cdr3_nt: TGTGCCAGCAAGAAGATGCTAGATGGGAACACTGAAGCTTTCTTT
v_call: TRBV4-3; clone_size: .; j_call: TRBJ2-7; d_call: TRBD1; cdr3_aa: CASSQTGGSKHEQYF; cdr3_nt: TGCGCCAGCAGCCAGACAGGGGGCTCTAAGCACGAGCAGTACTTC
v_call: TRBV5-5; clone_size: .; j_call: TRBJ2-3; d_call: TRBD2; cdr3_aa: CASSLGLAYTDTQYF; cdr3_nt: TGTGCCAGCAGCCTCGGACTAGCGTACACAGATACGCAGTATTTT
v_call: TRBV25-1; clone_size: .; j_call: TRBJ1-2; d_call: .; cdr3_aa: CASSSPDRFDGYTF; cdr3_nt: TGTGCCAGCAGTTCCCCTGACAGGTTTGATGGCTACACCTTC
v_call: TRBV7-2; clone_size: .; j_call: TRBJ1-3; d_call: TRBD1; cdr3_aa: CASSLAAGGGGNTIYF; cdr3_nt: TGTGCCAGCAGCTTAGCTGCAGGGGGCGGTGGAAACACCATATATTTT
v_call: TRBV4-1; clone_size: .; j_call: TRBJ2-3; d_call: .; cdr3_aa: CASSEAFSTDTQYF; cdr3_nt: TGCGCCAGCAGCGAGGCATTCAGCACAGATACGCAGTATTTT
v_call: TRBV12-5; clone_size: .; j_call: TRBJ2-7; d_call: .; cdr3_aa: CASGPGLEQYF; cdr3_nt: TGTGCTAGTGGTCCCGGACTCGAGCAGTACTTC
v_call: TRBV12-3/TRBV12-4; clone_size: once; j_call: TRBJ1-2; d_call: .; cdr3_aa: CASSFEPLRGYTF; cdr3_nt: TGTGCCAGCAGTTTTGAACCCCTGAGAGGCTACACCTTC